Listed below are T cell receptor beta chains from one sample, sequenced in a study of tumor and adjacent non-tumor tissue in lung cancer. TCRdb re-called the multiplex PCR reads through MiXCR, storing one row per CDR3 protein. The table lists roughly 93,000 distinct CDR3 sequences, roughly 70% of them singletons. Sample: lung tumor tissue. The receptors were sampled from a man in his sixties with non-small cell lung cancer. CDR3s include the opening cysteine and the closing phenylalanine or tryptophan. A D gene is named only where the DNA matches it firmly. Size tells how often a clone was seen (once, few, many) or the class of an expanded clone, and some rows leave it out.

D gene: .; J gene: TRBJ2-7; clone size: many; CDR3 length: 13; V gene: TRBV6-6; CDR3 DNA: TGTGCCAGCAGTTACCTTAGGGTCTACGAGCAGTACTTC; CDR3 protein: CASSYLRVYEQYF
D gene: TRBD2; J gene: TRBJ2-3; clone size: .; CDR3 length: 17; V gene: TRBV4-2; CDR3 DNA: TGTGACAGCAGCCATGATCGACCTAGCGGGGGGGAGGATAGGCAGTATTTT; CDR3 protein: CDSSHDRPSGGEDRQYF
D gene: .; J gene: TRBJ2-3; clone size: .; CDR3 length: 15; V gene: TRBV6-2/TRBV6-3; CDR3 DNA: TGTGTTAGCAGTGGCCGTCACAGAGCCACAGATACGCAGTATTTT; CDR3 protein: CVSSGRHRATDTQYF
D gene: .; J gene: TRBJ1-3; clone size: .; CDR3 length: 14; V gene: TRBV11-1; CDR3 DNA: TGTGCCAGCAGCCTGGAGGACTCTGCAAACACCATATATTTT; CDR3 protein: CASSLEDSANTIYF
D gene: TRBD1; J gene: TRBJ1-4; clone size: few; CDR3 length: 13; V gene: TRBV11-3; CDR3 DNA: TGTGCCAGCAGCTGGCGGACAGGTGAAAAACTGTTTTTT; CDR3 protein: CASSWRTGEKLFF
D gene: .; J gene: TRBJ2-7; clone size: .; CDR3 length: 13; V gene: TRBV6-1; CDR3 DNA: TGTGACAGCACCCCAACCACTGGGGAGAGGAAGTACTTC; CDR3 protein: CDSTPTTGERKYF
D gene: .; J gene: TRBJ2-7; clone size: once; CDR3 length: 13; V gene: TRBV10-2; CDR3 DNA: TGCGCCAACAAAAGGACGGACTCCTACGAGCAGTATTTC; CDR3 protein: CANKRTDSYEQYF
D gene: .; J gene: TRBJ2-7; clone size: many; CDR3 length: 12; V gene: TRBV10-2; CDR3 DNA: TGCGCCAGCCTGGGGGCGATTAACGAGCAGTACTTC; CDR3 protein: CASLGAINEQYF
D gene: .; J gene: TRBJ1-5; clone size: .; CDR3 length: 15; V gene: TRBV11-3; CDR3 DNA: TGTGCCAGTCGGACGGCGGGAGATACCACAGATACGCAGCATTTT; CDR3 protein: CASRTAGDTTDTQHF
D gene: TRBD2; J gene: TRBJ2-7; clone size: .; CDR3 length: 15; V gene: TRBV11-3; CDR3 DNA: TGTGCCAGCAGCCGGGGGGGGACTACGCGCTTCCCCGAGTACTTC; CDR3 protein: CASSRGGTTRFPEYF
D gene: .; J gene: TRBJ2-4; clone size: many; CDR3 length: 14; V gene: TRBV25-1; CDR3 DNA: TGTGCCAGCAGTGAGGGGGGGCCCAAAAACATTCAGTACTTC; CDR3 protein: CASSEGGPKNIQYF
D gene: TRBD2; J gene: TRBJ2-3; clone size: .; CDR3 length: 15; V gene: TRBV20-1; CDR3 DNA: TGCAGTGCCGAGGGAGGGACCAATAGCACAGATACGCAGTATTTT; CDR3 protein: CSAEGGTNSTDTQYF
D gene: .; J gene: TRBJ2-2; clone size: few; CDR3 length: 12; V gene: TRBV11-1; CDR3 DNA: TGTGCCAGCAGCTTTGAAATGACCGGGGAGCTGTTT; CDR3 protein: CASSFEMTGELF
D gene: .; J gene: TRBJ1-5; clone size: .; CDR3 length: 16; V gene: TRBV7-9; CDR3 DNA: TGTGCCAGCAGCATCTACAGGATCAGGGCTAATCAGCCCCAGCATTTT; CDR3 protein: CASSIYRIRANQPQHF
D gene: .; J gene: TRBJ2-1; clone size: once; CDR3 length: 15; V gene: TRBV4-3; CDR3 DNA: TGCGCCAGCAGTCAAGACGGGGGCCTTTACAGTGAGCAGTTCTTC; CDR3 protein: CASSQDGGLYSEQFF
D gene: .; J gene: TRBJ1-1; clone size: .; CDR3 length: 16; V gene: TRBV4-1; CDR3 DNA: TGCTCCGGCAGCCTATCGGCCTCGGGTTCGAACACTGAAGCTTTCTTT; CDR3 protein: CSGSLSASGSNTEAFF
D gene: .; J gene: TRBJ2-7; clone size: .; CDR3 length: 13; V gene: TRBV6-2/TRBV6-3; CDR3 DNA: TGTGCCAGCAGGTACATGGAAGGCTACGAGCAGTATTTC; CDR3 protein: CASRYMEGYEQYF
D gene: .; J gene: TRBJ2-7; clone size: .; CDR3 length: 15; V gene: TRBV11-2; CDR3 DNA: TGTGCCAGCAGCTTAGCTTGGGACGGCTCCTACGAGCAGTACTTC; CDR3 protein: CASSLAWDGSYEQYF
D gene: TRBD1; J gene: TRBJ2-2; clone size: .; CDR3 length: 12; V gene: TRBV29-1; CDR3 DNA: TGCAATGTTAAGACAGGGCCCGGGGAGCTGTTTTTT; CDR3 protein: CNVKTGPGELFF
D gene: .; J gene: TRBJ2-3; clone size: .; CDR3 length: 16; V gene: TRBV5-8; CDR3 DNA: TGTGCCAGCAGAATGATTGGACGGGGCAGCACAGATACGGAGTATTTT; CDR3 protein: CASRMIGRGSTDTEYF
D gene: TRBD2; J gene: TRBJ2-7; clone size: .; CDR3 length: 13; V gene: TRBV12-3/TRBV12-4; CDR3 DNA: TGTGCCAGCAGCCACTCGGGGGGATATAAGCAGTACTTC; CDR3 protein: CASSHSGGYKQYF
D gene: .; J gene: TRBJ1-4; clone size: .; CDR3 length: 14; V gene: TRBV6-2/TRBV6-3; CDR3 DNA: TGTGCCAGCAGACGGGGGCCGTTGGAGGAAAAACATTTTTTT; CDR3 protein: CASRRGPLEEKHFF
D gene: .; J gene: TRBJ2-7; clone size: .; CDR3 length: 12; V gene: TRBV6-2/TRBV6-3; CDR3 DNA: TGTGGCAGTAGTTACAATCAGCACGAGCAGTACTTC; CDR3 protein: CGSSYNQHEQYF